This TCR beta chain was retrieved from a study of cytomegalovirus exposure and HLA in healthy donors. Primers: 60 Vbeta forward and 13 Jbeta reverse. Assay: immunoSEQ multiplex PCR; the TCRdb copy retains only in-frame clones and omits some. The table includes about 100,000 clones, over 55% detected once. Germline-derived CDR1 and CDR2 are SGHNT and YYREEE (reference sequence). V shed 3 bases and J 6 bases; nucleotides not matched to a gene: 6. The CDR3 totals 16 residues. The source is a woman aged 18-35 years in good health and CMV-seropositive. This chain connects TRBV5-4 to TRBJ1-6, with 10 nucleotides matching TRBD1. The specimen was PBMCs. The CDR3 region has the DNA TGTGCCAGCAGCTCGCCGGGACAGGGGTTTAATTCACCCCTCCACTTT. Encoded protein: CASSSPGQGFNSPLHF.